Sequencing of this TCR beta chain was carried out in a study of blood T cell repertoires in COVID-19. Study overall: COVID-19 samples, acute and convalescent, were from the United States, Italy and Spain.

The Seattle patients joined while their infection was active and were tracked longitudinally afterward. J gave up 5 bases and V 3 bases, and 6 bases lay outside the gene matches. CDR1 is SGHTS and CDR2 is YDEGEE in the germline V gene. The CDR3 is made up of 14 amino acids. As originally analysed: The authors estimated nucleated cell counts from reference gene primer amplification. Measured with immunoSEQ multiplex PCR; TCRdb has only the in-frame clones, and not every one. Clonal size and the V and J genes are those of that table, whereas D and trimming came from the DNA. The sample consists of 200,000 to 250,000 clones, approximately 83% of them appearing once.

The clonotype originates from a woman in her 30s with COVID-19, enrolled during active disease. V is TRBV5-8 and J is TRBJ1-1, with 8 bases aligning to TRBD1. Sequencing used peripheral blood. CDR3 region: CASSYGQGGTEAFF. CDR3 sequence (DNA): TGTGCCAGCAGCTACGGACAGGGAGGAACTGAAGCTTTCTTT.